The T cell receptor (beta chain) described here comes from a study of blood T cell repertoires in COVID-19. As for the study in general: The United States, Italy and Spain provided the acute and convalescent COVID-19 samples.

The CDR3 consists of 16 residues. The germline V gene has CDR1 SGDLS and CDR2 YYNGEE. Trimming cost V 0 bases and J 3 bases; bases outside gene matches: 4. Recruitment covered fewer than 25 US areas and drew participants whose ages spanned roughly 18 to 100 years. Before being deemed recovered, Cohort 3 donors had two negative PCRs, clearance, or symptom resolution. Per the original methods: Reference gene primers were amplified, and this amplification served to estimate nucleated cell counts. Only in-frame clones appear in the TCRdb table, and some are missing; sequencing was by immunoSEQ multiplex PCR. V and J calls and clone size are as listed in that table; D and trimming were resolved from the DNA. The sample contains approximately 240,000 clones, 75% to 95% of which appear only once.

The J gene is TRBJ2-3, the V gene TRBV9; 10 positions agree with TRBD1. Material for sequencing was PBMCs or T cells enriched from blood (not recorded which). This clonotype originated in a woman between 18 and 29 years old who had recovered from COVID-19. For the CDR3, the DNA is TGTGCCAGCAGCGTAGGCGGGACAGGGGCGACAGATACGCAGTATTTT. It encodes CASSVGGTGATDTQYF.